Following are 14 T cell receptor beta chains from one sample sequenced in a study of T cells after posttransplantation cyclophosphamide. Data came from immunoSEQ multiplex PCR; TCRdb stores just in-frame clones and leaves some out. The data show 30,000 to 35,000 clones, with none appearing a single time. The sample consisted of PBMCs. The receptors were sampled from a woman in her forties or fifties in good health and a related stem cell transplant donor.

This clone was recorded many times. The J gene is TRBJ1-1, the V gene TRBV7-8, with 9 bases aligning to TRBD1. The germline V gene has CDR1 SGHVS and CDR2 FQNEAQ. V trimming: 4 bases; J trimming: 4 bases; junction bases outside the gene matches: 7. The CDR3 has 15 amino acids. The CDR3, as DNA: TGTGCCAGCAGCTGGACAGGGGAGTACGGCACTGAAGCTTTCTTT. Amino acids: CASSWTGEYGTEAFF.

This clone appeared many times. This chain links TRBV5-1 with TRBJ2-1, with 8 bases matching TRBD2. V lost 4 bases, J lost 6 bases, and 9 bases stayed unmatched. The CDR3 consists of 15 residues. CDR1 is SGHRS and CDR2 is YFSETQ in the germline V gene. CDR3 in DNA: TGCGCCAGCAGCCCGTCGGGGACTAGGAGCAATGAGCAGTTCTTC. It translates to CASSPSGTRSNEQFF.

This clone was picked up many times. The genes are TRBV12-3 or TRBV12-4 and TRBJ2-7; D gene unclear. The CDR3 covers 12 residues. V was trimmed by 3 bases and J by 6 bases, leaving 9 bases between them. The CDR3 region has the DNA TGTGCCAGCAGTTTCGGTTTTACCGAGCAGTACTTC. Translating gives CASSFGFTEQYF.

This clone was seen many times. The V gene is TRBV2, the J gene TRBJ2-2; either TRBD1 or TRBD2 may supply D (5 bases each). Trimming took 8 bases from V and 6 from J, leaving 10 bases between them. Germline loops: CDR1 SNHLY, CDR2 FYNNEI. This CDR3 region has 12 residues. The CDR3, as DNA: TGTGCCAGCTCCCGAGGGGCCGGGGAGCTGTTTTTT. This encodes CASSRGAGELFF.

This clone was counted at least ten times. The chain employs TRBV19 and TRBJ2-3; D gene ambiguous. CDR3 length: 13 residues. Germline V CDR1 and CDR2: LNHDA, SQIVND (reference sequence). The ends were cut back, 1 base at V and 4 bases at J, with 6 bases in the middle. The CDR3 here is CASSIAPPDTQYF. CDR3 nucleotide sequence: TGTGCCAGTAGTATAGCCCCTCCAGATACGCAGTATTTT.

At least ten counts were recorded for this clone. The V gene is TRBV5-6, the J gene TRBJ2-4, with D unresolved. The V and J ends lost 2 bases and 6 bases respectively, with 18 bases between them. Germline V gives CDR1 SGHDT, CDR2 YYEEEE. The CDR3 loop spans 16 amino acids. CDR3 residues: CASSFDIGATGNIQYF. CDR3 bases: TGTGCCAGCAGCTTTGACATCGGAGCCACTGGAAACATTCAGTACTTC.

The table lists this clone with many counts. The CDR3 reads CASSQDSFAMNTEAFF. CDR3 nucleotides: TGTGCCAGCAGCCAAGACTCCTTCGCCATGAACACTGAAGCTTTCTTT. The J gene is TRBJ1-1, the V gene TRBV11-2; no clear D. The V end lost 5 bases, the J end lost 0 bases, and 16 bases lay between the germline ends. Germline CDR1 SGHAT, CDR2 FQNNGV. The CDR3 sequence is 16 residues long.

The chain recombines TRBV5-1 with TRBJ2-5; 8 nucleotides align to TRBD1. The germline V gene encodes CDR1 SGHRS and CDR2 YFSETQ. V shed 0 bases, J shed 5 bases, and the junction held 6 bases outside the gene matches. The CDR3 is 15 residues long. This CDR3 is CASSLAQGAGETQYF. Written as DNA, the CDR3 is TGCGCCAGCAGCTTGGCCCAGGGGGCCGGGGAGACCCAGTACTTC.

This clone was found many times. V and J are TRBV5-1 and TRBJ2-7, with D tentatively TRBD2 (6 bases). Germline V lookup: CDR1 SGHRS, CDR2 YFSETQ. The CDR3 is 14 amino acids. V lost 4 bases to trimming and J lost 3 bases, with 14 bases between them. CDR3 sequence: CASSDPGGDYEQYF. Written as DNA, the CDR3 is TGCGCCAGCAGCGATCCCGGGGGAGACTACGAGCAGTACTTC.

This clone was observed at least ten times. This chain links TRBV7-3 with TRBJ1-1; TRBD1 agrees at 7 bases. The CDR3 totals 15 residues. Germline-derived CDR1 and CDR2 are SGHTA and FQGTGA. Trimming at V came to 2 bases and at J to 4 bases, leaving 7 bases not matched to a gene. CDR3: CASSLSGQAGTEAFF. As DNA, the CDR3 is TGTGCCAGCAGCTTATCTGGACAGGCGGGCACTGAAGCTTTCTTT.

The table lists this clone with many counts. The DNA for the CDR3 is TGTGCCAGTAGCAAGGGCGACACAGATACGCAGTATTTT. The encoded protein is CASSKGDTDTQYF. The chain couples TRBV19 to TRBJ2-3; D is undetermined. The CDR3 loop spans 13 amino acids. Trimming cost V 6 bases and J 2 bases, with 9 bases left between them. CDR1 and CDR2 (germline): LNHDA, SQIVND (reference sequence).

This clone came up many times. The J gene is TRBJ2-2, the V gene TRBV19; D is uncertain. Germline V CDR1 and CDR2: LNHDA, SQIVND (reference sequence). CDR3 length equals 14 residues. Trimming took 8 bases from V and 2 from J, leaving 12 bases between them. The CDR3 DNA follows: TGTGCCAGTTTAAAAAGAGGTAACACCGGGGAGCTGTTTTTT. Residues: CASLKRGNTGELFF.

This clone occurred many times. Here the CDR3 DNA reads TGCGCCAGCAGCTTGGTGCTAGCGGGAGGGGTGGATGAGCAGTTCTTC. Its protein product is CASSLVLAGGVDEQFF. The chain couples TRBV5-1 to TRBJ2-1; 12 nucleotides align to TRBD2. This CDR3 has 16 amino acids. Losses at the gene ends were 0 bases for V and 8 bases for J; bases not matched to a gene: 6. Looked up from germline, CDR1 is SGHRS and CDR2 is YFSETQ.

This clone has at least ten counts. The rearrangement links TRBV4-3 to TRBJ1-2, with D unresolved. The CDR3 loop spans 14 amino acids. Germline V gives CDR1 LGHNA, CDR2 YSLEER. V shed 0 bases and J shed 4 bases, with 9 bases lying between them. The CDR3 DNA reads as TGCGCCAGCAGCCAAGATCGGCGGCTCTATGGCTACACCTTC. It encodes CASSQDRRLYGYTF.